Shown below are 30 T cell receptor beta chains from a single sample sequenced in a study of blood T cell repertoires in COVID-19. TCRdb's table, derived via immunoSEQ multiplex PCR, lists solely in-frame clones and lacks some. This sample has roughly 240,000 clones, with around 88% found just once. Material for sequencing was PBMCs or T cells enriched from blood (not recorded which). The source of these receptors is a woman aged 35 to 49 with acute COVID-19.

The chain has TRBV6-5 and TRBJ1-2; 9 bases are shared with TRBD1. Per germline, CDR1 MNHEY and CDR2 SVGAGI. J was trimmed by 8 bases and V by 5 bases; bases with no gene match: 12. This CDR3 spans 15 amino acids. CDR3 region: CASSQLWTGDGGYTF. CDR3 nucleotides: TGTGCCAGCAGTCAACTCTGGACAGGGGATGGCGGCTACACCTTC.

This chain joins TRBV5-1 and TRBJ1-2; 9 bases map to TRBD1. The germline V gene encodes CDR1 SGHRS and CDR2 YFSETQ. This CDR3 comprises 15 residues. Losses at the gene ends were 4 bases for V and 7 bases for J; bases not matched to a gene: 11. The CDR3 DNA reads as TGCGCCAGCAGCCCCGATACCACAGGGGGCCGTGGCTACACCTTC. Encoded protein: CASSPDTTGGRGYTF. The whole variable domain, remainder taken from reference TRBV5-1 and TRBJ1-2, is KAGVTQTPRYLIKTRGQQVTLSCSPISGHRSVSWYQQTPGQGLQFLFEYFSETQRNKGNFPGRFSGRQFSNSRSEMNVSTLELGDSALYLCASSPDTTGGRGYTFGSGTRLTVV.

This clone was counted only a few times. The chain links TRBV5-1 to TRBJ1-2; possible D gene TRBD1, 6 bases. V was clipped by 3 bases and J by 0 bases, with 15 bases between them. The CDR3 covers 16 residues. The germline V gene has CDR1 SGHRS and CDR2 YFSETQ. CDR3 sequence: CASSSRVDRANYGYTF. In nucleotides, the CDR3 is TGCGCCAGCAGCTCAAGGGTGGACAGAGCTAACTATGGCTACACCTTC.

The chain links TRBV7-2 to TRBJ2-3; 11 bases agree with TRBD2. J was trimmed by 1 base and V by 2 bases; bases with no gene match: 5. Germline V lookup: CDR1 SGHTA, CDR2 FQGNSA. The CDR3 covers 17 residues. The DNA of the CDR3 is TGTGCCAGCAGCTTAAGGGTGACTAGCGGGGGCACAGATACGCAGTATTTT. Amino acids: CASSLRVTSGGTDTQYF.

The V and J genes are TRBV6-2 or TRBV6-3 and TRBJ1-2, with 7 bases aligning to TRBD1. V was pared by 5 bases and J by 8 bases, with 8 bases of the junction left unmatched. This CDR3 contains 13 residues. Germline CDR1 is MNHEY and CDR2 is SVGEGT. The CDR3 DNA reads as TGTGCCAGCAGTCAACAGGGGAAGAGCGGCTACACCTTC. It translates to CASSQQGKSGYTF.

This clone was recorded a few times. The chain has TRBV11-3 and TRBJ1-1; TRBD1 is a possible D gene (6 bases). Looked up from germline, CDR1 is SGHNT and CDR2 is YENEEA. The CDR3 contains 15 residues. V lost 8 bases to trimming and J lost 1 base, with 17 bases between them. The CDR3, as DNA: TGTGCCAGCCGAACAGGGTCCGGCAAGAACACTGAAGCTTTCTTT. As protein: CASRTGSGKNTEAFF. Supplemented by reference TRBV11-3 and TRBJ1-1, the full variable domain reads EAGVVQSPRYKIIEKKQPVAFWCNPISGHNTLYWYLQNLGQGPELLIRYENEEAVDDSQLPKDRFSAERLKGVDSTLKIQPAELGDSAVYLCASRTGSGKNTEAFFGQGTRLTVV.

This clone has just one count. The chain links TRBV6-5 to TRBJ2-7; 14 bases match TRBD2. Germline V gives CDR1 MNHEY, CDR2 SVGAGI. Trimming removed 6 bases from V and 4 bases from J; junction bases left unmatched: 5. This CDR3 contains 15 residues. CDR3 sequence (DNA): TGTGCCAGCAGAACGGGACTAGCGGGAGAGTACGAGCAGTACGTC. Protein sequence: CASRTGLAGEYEQYV.

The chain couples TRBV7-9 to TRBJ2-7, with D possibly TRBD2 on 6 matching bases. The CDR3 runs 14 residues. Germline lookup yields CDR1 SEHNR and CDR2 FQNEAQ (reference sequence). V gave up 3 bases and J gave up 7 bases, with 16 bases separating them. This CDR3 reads CASSFPTPAGEQYF. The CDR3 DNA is TGTGCCAGCAGCTTCCCAACACCCGCGGGAGAGCAGTACTTC.

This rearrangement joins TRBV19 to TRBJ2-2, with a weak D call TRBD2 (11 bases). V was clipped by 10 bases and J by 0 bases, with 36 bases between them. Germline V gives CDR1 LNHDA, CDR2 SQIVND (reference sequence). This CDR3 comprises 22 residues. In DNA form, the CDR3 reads TGTGCCATTTCCCGGGACAGGGGACTGTCTAGCGGGAGGCCGGCGAACACCGGGGAGCTGTTTTTT. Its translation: CAISRDRGLSSGRPANTGELFF.

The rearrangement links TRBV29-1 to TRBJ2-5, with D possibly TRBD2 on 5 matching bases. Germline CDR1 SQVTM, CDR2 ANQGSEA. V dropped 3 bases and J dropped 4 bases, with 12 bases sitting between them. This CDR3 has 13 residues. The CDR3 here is CSVDFEGTETQYF. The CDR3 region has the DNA TGCAGCGTTGACTTCGAGGGCACAGAGACCCAGTACTTC.

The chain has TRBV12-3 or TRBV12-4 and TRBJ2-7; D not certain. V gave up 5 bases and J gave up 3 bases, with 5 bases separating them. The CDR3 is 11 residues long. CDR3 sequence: CASSINYEQYF. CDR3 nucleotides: TGTGCCAGCAGTATAAACTACGAGCAGTACTTC.

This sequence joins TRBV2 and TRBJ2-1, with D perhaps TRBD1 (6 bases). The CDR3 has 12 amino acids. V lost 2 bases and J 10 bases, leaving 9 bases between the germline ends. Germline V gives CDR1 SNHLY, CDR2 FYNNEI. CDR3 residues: CASSERGTEQFF. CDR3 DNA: TGTGCCAGCAGTGAAAGGGGGACAGAGCAGTTCTTC. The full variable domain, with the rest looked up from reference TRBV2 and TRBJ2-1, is EPEVTQTPSHQVTQMGQEVILRCVPISNHLYFYWYRQILGQKVEFLVSFYNNEISEKSEIFDDQFSVERPDGSNFTLKIRSTKLEDSAMYFCASSERGTEQFFGPGTRLTVL.

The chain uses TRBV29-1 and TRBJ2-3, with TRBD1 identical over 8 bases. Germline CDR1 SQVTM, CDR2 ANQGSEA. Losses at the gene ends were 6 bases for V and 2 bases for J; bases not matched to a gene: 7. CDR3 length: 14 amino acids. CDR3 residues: CSVAGQGDTDTQYF. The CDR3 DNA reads TGCAGCGTCGCCGGACAGGGCGACACAGATACGCAGTATTTT.

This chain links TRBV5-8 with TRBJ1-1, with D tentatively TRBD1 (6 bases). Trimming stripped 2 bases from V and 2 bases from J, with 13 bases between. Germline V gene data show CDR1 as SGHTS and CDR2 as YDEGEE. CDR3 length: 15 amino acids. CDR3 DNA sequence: TGTGCCAGCAGCTTAAATACAGGGCTAAACACTGAAGCTTTCTTT. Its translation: CASSLNTGLNTEAFF. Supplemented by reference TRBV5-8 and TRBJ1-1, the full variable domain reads EAGVTQSPTHLIKTRGQQATLRCSPISGHTSVYWYQQALGLGLQFLLWYDEGEERNRGNFPPRFSGRQFPNYSSELNVNALELEDSALYLCASSLNTGLNTEAFFGQGTRLTVV.

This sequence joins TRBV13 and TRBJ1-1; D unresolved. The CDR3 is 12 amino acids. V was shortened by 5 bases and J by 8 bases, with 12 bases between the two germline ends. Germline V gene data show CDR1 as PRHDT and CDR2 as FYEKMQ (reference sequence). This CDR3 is CASSRGVPEAFF. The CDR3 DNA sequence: TGTGCCAGCAGCCGCGGGGTGCCAGAAGCTTTCTTT. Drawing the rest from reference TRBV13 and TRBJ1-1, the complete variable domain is AAGVIQSPRHLIKEKRETATLKCYPIPRHDTVYWYQQGPGQDPQFLISFYEKMQSDKGSIPDRFSAQQFSDYHSELNMSSLELGDSALYFCASSRGVPEAFFGQGTRLTVV.

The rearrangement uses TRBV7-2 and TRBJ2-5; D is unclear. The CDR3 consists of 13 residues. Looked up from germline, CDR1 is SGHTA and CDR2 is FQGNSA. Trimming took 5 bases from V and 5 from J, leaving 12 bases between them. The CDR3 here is CASSPDKLETQYF. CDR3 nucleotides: TGTGCCAGCAGCCCTGACAAGTTGGAGACCCAGTACTTC.

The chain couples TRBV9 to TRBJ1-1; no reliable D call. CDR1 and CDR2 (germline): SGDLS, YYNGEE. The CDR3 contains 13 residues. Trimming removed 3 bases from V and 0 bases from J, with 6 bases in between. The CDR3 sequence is CASSGVMNTEAFF. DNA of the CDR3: TGTGCCAGCAGCGGAGTCATGAACACTGAAGCTTTCTTT.

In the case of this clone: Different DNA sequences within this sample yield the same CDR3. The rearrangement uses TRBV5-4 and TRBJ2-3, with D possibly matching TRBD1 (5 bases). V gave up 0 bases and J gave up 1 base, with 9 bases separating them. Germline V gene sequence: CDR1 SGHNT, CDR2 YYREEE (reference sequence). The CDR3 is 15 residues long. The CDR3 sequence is CASSLAGRGTDTQYF. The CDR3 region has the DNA TGTGCCAGCAGCTTGGCCGGCAGGGGCACAGATACGCAGTATTTT.

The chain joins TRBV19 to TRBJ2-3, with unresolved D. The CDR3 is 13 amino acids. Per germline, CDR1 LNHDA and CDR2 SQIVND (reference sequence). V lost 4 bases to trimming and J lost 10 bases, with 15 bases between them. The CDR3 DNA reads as TGTGCCAGTAGTAAATCCGGGTTAAAGGCGCAGTATTTT. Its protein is CASSKSGLKAQYF.

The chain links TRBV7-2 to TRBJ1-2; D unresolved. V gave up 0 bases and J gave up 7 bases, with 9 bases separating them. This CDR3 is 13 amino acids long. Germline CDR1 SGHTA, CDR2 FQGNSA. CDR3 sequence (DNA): TGTGCCAGCAGCTTAGCGGCCGGGGTTGGCTACACCTTC. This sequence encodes CASSLAAGVGYTF. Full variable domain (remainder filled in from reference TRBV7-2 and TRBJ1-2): GAGVSQSPSNKVTEKGKDVELRCDPISGHTALYWYRQSLGQGLEFLIYFQGNSAPDKSGLPSDRFSAERTGGSVSTLTIQRTQQEDSAVYLCASSLAAGVGYTFGSGTRLTVV.

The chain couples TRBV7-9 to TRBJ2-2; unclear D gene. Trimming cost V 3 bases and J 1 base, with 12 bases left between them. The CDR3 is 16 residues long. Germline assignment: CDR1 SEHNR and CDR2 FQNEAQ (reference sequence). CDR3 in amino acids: CASSFVRPGNTGELFF. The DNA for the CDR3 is TGTGCCAGCAGCTTCGTCCGGCCGGGGAACACCGGGGAGCTGTTTTTT.

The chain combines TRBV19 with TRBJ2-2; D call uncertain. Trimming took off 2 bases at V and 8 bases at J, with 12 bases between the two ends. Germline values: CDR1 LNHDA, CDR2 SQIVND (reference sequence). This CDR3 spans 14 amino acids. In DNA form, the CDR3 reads TGTGCCAGTAGTATAAGCGTTGATTGGGGGGAGCTGTTTTTT. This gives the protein CASSISVDWGELFF.

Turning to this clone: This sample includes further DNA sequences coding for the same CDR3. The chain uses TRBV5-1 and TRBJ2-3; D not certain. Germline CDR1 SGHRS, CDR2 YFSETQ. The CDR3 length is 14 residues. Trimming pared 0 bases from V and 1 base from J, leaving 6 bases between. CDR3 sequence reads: CASSLALGTDTQYF. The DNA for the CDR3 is TGCGCCAGCAGCTTGGCCCTAGGCACAGATACGCAGTATTTT. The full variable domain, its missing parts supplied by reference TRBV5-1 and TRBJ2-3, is KAGVTQTPRYLIKTRGQQVTLSCSPISGHRSVSWYQQTPGQGLQFLFEYFSETQRNKGNFPGRFSGRQFSNSRSEMNVSTLELGDSALYLCASSLALGTDTQYFGPGTRLTVL.

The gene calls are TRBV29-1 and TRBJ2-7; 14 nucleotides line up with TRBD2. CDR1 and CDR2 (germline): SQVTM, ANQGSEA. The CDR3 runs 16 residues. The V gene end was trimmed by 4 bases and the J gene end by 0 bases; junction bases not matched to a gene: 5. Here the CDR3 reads CSVASGTSGGSYEQYF. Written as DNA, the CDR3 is TGCAGCGTTGCTTCCGGGACTAGCGGGGGCTCCTACGAGCAGTACTTC.

CDR3 in amino acids: CASRRTSPSTDTQYF. CDR3 in DNA: TGTGCCAGCAGGAGGACTAGCCCCTCCACAGATACGCAGTATTTT. The chain couples TRBV6-6 to TRBJ2-3; the match to TRBD2 covers 8 bases. In germline, CDR1 is MNHNY, CDR2 SVGAGI (reference sequence). The CDR3 is 15 amino acids. V lost 6 bases and J lost 2; bases outside the gene matches: 7.

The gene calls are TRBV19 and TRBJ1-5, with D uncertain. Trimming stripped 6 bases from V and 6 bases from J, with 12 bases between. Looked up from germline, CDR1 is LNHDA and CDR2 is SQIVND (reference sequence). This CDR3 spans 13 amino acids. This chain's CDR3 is CASSQTAGQPQHF. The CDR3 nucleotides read TGTGCCAGTAGCCAAACAGCGGGTCAGCCCCAGCATTTT.

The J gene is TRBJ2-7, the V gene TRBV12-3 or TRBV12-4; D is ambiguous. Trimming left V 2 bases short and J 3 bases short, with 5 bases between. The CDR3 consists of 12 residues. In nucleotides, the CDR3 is TGTGCCAGCAGTTTAACGGGCTACGAGCAGTACGTC. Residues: CASSLTGYEQYV.

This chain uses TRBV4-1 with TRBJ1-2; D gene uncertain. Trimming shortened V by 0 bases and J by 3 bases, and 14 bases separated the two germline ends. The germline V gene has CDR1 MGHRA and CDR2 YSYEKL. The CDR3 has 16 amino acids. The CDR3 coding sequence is TGCGCCAGCAGCCAAGATGTCTCCCAGTCTTACTATGGCTACACCTTC. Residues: CASSQDVSQSYYGYTF.

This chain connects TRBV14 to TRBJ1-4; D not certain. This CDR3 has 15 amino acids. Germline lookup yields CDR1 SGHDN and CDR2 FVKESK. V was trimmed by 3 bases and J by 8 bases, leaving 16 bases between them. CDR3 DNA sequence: TGTGCCAGCAGCCACGGAATCGGACTGGCGGAAAAACTGTTTTTT. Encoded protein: CASSHGIGLAEKLFF.

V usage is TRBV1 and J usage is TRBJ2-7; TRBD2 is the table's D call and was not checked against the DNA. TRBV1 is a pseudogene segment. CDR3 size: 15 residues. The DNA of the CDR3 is TGCACCAGCAGCTCAAAACGGGGGGCGCTTTCCGAGCAGTACGTC. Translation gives CTSSSKRGALSEQYV.